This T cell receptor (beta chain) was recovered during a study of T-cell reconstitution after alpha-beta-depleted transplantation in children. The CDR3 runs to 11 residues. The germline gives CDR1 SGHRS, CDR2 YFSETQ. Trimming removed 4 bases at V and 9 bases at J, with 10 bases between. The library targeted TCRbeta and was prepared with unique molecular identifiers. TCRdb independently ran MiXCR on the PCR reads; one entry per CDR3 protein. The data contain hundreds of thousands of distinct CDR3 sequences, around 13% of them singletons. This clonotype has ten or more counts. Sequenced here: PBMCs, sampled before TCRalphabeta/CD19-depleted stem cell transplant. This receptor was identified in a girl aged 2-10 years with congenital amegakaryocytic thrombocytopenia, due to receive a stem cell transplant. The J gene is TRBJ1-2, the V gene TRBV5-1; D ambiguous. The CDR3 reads CASSADGSYTF. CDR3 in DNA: TGCGCCAGCAGCGCCGACGGCAGCTACACCTTC.